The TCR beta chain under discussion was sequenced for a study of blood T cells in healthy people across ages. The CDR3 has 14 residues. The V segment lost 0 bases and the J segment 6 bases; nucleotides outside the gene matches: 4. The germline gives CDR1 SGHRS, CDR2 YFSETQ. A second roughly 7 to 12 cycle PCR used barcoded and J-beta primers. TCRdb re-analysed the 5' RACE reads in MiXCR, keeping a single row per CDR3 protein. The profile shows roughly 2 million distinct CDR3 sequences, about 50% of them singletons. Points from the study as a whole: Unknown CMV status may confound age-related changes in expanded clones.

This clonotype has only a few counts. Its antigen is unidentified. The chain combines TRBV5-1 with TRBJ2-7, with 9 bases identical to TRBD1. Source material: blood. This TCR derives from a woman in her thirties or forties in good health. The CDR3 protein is CASSLEGTGSEQYF. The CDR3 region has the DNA TGCGCCAGCAGCTTGGAGGGGACAGGGAGCGAGCAGTACTTC.